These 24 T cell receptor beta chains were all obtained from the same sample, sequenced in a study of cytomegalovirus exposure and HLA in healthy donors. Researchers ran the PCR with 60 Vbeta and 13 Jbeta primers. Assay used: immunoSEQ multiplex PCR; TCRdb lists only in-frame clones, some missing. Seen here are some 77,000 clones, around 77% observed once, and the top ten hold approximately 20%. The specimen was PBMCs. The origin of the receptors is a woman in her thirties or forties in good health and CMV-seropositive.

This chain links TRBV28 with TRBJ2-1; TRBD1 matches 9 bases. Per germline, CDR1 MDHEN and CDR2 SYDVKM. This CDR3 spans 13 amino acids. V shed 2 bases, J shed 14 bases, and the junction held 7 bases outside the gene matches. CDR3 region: CASSLNRDRVEFF. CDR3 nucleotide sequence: TGTGCCAGCAGTTTAAATAGGGACAGGGTTGAGTTCTTC.

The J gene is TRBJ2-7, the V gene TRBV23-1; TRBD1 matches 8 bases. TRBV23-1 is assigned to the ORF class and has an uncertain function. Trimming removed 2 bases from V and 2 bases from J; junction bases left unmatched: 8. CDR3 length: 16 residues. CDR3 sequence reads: CASSQKGQERTYEQYF. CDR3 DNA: TGCGCCAGCAGTCAAAAGGGACAGGAGAGGACCTACGAGCAGTACTTC.

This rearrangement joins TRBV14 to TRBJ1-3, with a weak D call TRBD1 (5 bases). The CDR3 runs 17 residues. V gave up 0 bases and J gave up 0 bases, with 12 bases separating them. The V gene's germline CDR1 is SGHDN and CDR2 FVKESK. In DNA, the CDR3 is TGTGCCAGCAGCCAAGATGTAGGGACTTACTCTGGAAACACCATATATTTT. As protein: CASSQDVGTYSGNTIYF. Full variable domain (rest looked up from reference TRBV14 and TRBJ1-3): EAGVTQFPSHSVIEKGQTVTLRCDPISGHDNLYWYRRVMGKEIKFLLHFVKESKQDESGMPNNRFLAERTGGTYSTLKVQPAELEDSGVYFCASSQDVGTYSGNTIYFGEGSWLTVV.

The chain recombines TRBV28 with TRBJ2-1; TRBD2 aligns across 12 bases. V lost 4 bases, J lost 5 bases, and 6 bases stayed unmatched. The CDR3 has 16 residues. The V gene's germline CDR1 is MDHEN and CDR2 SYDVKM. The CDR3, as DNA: TGTGCCAGCAGTTACGAGACTAGCGGGAGTGACAATGAGCAGTTCTTC. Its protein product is CASSYETSGSDNEQFF.

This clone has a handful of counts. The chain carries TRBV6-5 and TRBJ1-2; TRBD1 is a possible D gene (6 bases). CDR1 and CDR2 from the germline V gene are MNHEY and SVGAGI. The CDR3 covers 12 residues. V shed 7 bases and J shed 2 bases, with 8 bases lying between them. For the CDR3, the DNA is TGTGCCAGCACCACAGGGAACTATGGCTACACCTTC. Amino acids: CASTTGNYGYTF.

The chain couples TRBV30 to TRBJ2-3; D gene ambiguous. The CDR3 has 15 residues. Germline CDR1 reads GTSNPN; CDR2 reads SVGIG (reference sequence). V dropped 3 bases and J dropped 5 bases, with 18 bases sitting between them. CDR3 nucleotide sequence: TGTGCCTGGAGAGTTACAGTTTGGTTCGTAGATACGCAGTATTTT. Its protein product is CAWRVTVWFVDTQYF.

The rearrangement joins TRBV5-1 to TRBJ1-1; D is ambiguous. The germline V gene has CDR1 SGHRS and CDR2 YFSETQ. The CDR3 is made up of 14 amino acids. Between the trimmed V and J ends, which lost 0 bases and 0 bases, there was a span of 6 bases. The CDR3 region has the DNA TGCGCCAGCAGCTTGGGCAGCGTGAACACTGAAGCTTTCTTT. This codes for CASSLGSVNTEAFF.

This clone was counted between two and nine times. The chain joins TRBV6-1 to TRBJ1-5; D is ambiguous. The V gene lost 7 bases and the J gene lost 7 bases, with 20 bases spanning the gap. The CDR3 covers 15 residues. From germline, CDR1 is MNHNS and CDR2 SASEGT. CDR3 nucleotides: TGTGCCAGCAACCCTGAGGGCAGTCCCTCCCAGCCCCAGCATTTT. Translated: CASNPEGSPSQPQHF.

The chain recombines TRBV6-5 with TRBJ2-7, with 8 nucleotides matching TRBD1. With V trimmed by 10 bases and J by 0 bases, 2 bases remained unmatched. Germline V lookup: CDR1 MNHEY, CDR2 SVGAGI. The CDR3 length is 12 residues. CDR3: CAKDRVSYEQYF. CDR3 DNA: TGTGCCAAGGACAGGGTCTCCTACGAGCAGTACTTC.

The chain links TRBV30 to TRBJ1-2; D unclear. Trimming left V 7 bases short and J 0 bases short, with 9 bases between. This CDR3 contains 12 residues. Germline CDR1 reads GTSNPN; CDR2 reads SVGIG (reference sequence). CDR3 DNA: TGTGCCTTGATGTTAGCTAACTATGGCTACACCTTC. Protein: CALMLANYGYTF.

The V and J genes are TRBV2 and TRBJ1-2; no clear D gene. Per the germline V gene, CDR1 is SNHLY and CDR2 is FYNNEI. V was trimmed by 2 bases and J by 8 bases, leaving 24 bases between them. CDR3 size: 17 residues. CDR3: CASSELSVRFGGGGYTF. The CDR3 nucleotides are TGTGCCAGCAGTGAACTTTCAGTAAGGTTTGGCGGTGGAGGCTACACCTTC.

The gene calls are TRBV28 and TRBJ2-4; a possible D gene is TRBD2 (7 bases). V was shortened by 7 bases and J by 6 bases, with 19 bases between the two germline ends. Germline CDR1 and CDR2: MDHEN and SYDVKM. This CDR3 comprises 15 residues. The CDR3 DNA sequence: TGTGCCAGCACCCTGGCGGGGGCGCGAGGAAACATTCAGTACTTC. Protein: CASTLAGARGNIQYF.

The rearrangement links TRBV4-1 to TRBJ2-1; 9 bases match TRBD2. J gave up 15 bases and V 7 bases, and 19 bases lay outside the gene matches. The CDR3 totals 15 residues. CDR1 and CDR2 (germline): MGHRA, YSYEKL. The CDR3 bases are TGCGCCAGCAAACTTTTAGTCGGGGTAGCGGGAGTCCTGTTCTTC. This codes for CASKLLVGVAGVLFF.

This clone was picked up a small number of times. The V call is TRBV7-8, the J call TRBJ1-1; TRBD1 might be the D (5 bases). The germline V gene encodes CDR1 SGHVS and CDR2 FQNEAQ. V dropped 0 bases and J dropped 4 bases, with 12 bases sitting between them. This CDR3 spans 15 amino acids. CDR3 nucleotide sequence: TGTGCCAGCAGCTTAGCGATAGGGGCAGGCACTGAAGCTTTCTTT. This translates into CASSLAIGAGTEAFF. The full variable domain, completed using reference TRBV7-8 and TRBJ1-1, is GAGVSQSPRYKVAKRGQDVALRCDPISGHVSLFWYQQALGQGPEFLTYFQNEAQLDKSGLPSDRFFAERPEGSVSTLKIQRTQQEDSAVYLCASSLAIGAGTEAFFGQGTRLTVV.

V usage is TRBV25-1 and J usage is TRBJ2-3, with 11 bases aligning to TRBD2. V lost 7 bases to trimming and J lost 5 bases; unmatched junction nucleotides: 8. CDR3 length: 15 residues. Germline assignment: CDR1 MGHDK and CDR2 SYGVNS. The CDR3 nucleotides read TGTGCCAGCAACGTTCACGGGACTAGCGGAGATACGCAGTATTTT. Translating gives CASNVHGTSGDTQYF.

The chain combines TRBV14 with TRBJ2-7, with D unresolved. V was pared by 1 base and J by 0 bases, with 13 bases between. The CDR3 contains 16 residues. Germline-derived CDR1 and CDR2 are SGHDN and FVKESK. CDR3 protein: CASSQAGRVGSYEQYF. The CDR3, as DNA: TGTGCCAGCAGCCAAGCTGGCCGGGTGGGCTCCTACGAGCAGTACTTC.

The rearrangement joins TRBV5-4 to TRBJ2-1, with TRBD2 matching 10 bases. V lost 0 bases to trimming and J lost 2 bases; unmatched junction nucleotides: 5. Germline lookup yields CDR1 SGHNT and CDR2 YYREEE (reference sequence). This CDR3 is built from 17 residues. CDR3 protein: CASSLEVSGGTYNEQFF. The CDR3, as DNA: TGTGCCAGCAGCTTGGAGGTTAGCGGGGGGACCTACAATGAGCAGTTCTTC.

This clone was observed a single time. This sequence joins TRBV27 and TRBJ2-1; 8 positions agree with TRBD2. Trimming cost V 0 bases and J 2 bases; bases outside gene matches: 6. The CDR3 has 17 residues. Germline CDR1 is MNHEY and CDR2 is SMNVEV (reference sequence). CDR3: CASSLSPAGAPYNEQFF. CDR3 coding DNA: TGTGCCAGCAGTTTATCCCCAGCGGGAGCGCCCTACAATGAGCAGTTCTTC.

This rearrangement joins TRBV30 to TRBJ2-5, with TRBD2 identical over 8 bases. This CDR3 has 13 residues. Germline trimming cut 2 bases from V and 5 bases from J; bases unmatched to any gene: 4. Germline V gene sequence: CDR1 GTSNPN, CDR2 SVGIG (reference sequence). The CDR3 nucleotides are TGTGCCTGGAGTTATTCGGGAGGGGAGACCCAGTACTTC. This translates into CAWSYSGGETQYF.

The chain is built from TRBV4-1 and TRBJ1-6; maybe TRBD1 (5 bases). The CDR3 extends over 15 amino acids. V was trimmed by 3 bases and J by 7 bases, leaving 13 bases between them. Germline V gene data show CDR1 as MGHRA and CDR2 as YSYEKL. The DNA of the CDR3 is TGCGCCAGCAGCCACTCGGCGGGGGGAAATTCACCCCTCCACTTT. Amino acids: CASSHSAGGNSPLHF.

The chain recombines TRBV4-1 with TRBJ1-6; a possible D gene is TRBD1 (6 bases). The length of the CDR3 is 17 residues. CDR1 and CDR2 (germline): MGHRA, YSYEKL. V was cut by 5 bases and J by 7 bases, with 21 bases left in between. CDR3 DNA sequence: TGCGCCAGCAGCTCCGGTTTGGGGGGGGCAGGGAATTCACCCCTCCACTTT. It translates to CASSSGLGGAGNSPLHF.

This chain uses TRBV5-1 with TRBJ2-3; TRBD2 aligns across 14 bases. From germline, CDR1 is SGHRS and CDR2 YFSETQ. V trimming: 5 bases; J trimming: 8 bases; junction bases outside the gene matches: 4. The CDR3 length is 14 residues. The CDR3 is CASRETSGGGTQYF. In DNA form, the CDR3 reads TGCGCCAGCAGGGAGACTAGCGGGGGGGGTACGCAGTATTTT.

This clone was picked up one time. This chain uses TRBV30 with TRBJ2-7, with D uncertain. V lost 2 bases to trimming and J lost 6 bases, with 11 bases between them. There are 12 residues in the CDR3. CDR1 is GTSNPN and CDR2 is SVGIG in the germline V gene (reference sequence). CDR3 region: CAWSKQNLEQYF. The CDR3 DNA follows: TGTGCCTGGAGTAAACAGAATCTCGAGCAGTACTTC.

This CDR3 is CASGPGGYEQYF. Here the CDR3 DNA reads TGTGCCAGTGGTCCGGGGGGCTACGAGCAGTACTTC. V usage is TRBV25-1 and J usage is TRBJ2-7; 7 nucleotides match TRBD2. V lost 9 bases, J lost 3 bases, and 5 bases stayed unmatched. This CDR3 region has 12 residues. Germline loops: CDR1 MGHDK, CDR2 SYGVNS.